These 32 T cell receptor beta chains were sequenced from one sample in a study of T cells expressing NK-cell markers (dated by TCRdb to about 2020). The library relied on 5' RACE. These reads were obtained on an Illumina HiSeq 2000. TCRdb reanalyzed the reads, keeping one entry per CDR3 protein sequence and omitting DNA. The sample table on file contains hundreds of thousands of distinct CDR3 sequences. The ten largest clones represent roughly 3.4% of the sample. Material for sequencing was blood T cells: a sorted CD56 or NKG2C T cell subset, CD4+ or CD8+ T cells, or bulk PBMC T cells (not recorded which). These receptors were taken from a man younger than 35 in good health. Donor details come from another sample of the same person, matched by shared clones.

This chain uses TRBV29-1 with TRBJ2-1; TCRdb's assignment of TRBD2 cannot be checked, as there is no DNA. The CDR3 runs to 13 residues. In germline, CDR1 is SQVTM, CDR2 ANQGSEA. The CDR3 sequence is CTSGSETHNEQFF.

This chain connects TRBV7-9 to TRBJ1-5. The germline V gene encodes CDR1 SEHNR and CDR2 FQNEAQ (reference sequence). This CDR3 region has 13 residues. This CDR3 reads CASSLEENQPQHF.

The CDR3 loop is CASSLGTSGKGAEQFF. This rearrangement joins TRBV7-2 to TRBJ2-1; checking the TCRdb D call of TRBD2 is not possible without DNA. Germline V gene data show CDR1 as SGHTA and CDR2 as FQGNSA. CDR3 length equals 16 residues.

V and J are TRBV20-1 and TRBJ1-5; the D gene TCRdb calls, TRBD1, cannot be checked with no DNA. The length of the CDR3 is 13 residues. The germline CDR1 and CDR2 sequences are DFQATT and SNEGSKA (reference sequence). CDR3 loop: CSARVGVLQPQHF.

This chain joins TRBV28 and TRBJ2-1. From germline, CDR1 is MDHEN and CDR2 SYDVKM. The CDR3 extends over 13 amino acids. CDR3: CASNMGPNNEQFF.

The rearrangement joins TRBV4-3 to TRBJ2-7; TCRdb lists TRBD2, though no DNA is available to test this call. Germline V gene sequence: CDR1 LGHNA, CDR2 YSLEER. This CDR3 has 12 amino acids. The CDR3 loop reads CASSRIAGEQYF.

The chain couples TRBV5-1 to TRBJ2-5; absent DNA, TCRdb's TRBD2 call cannot be checked. This CDR3 comprises 15 residues. Germline lookup yields CDR1 SGHRS and CDR2 YFSETQ. The CDR3 here is CASSLELGLAETQYF.

The chain has TRBV7-8 and TRBJ1-1; lacking DNA, the TRBD1 call made by TCRdb goes unchecked. There are 17 residues in the CDR3. From germline, CDR1 is SGHVS and CDR2 FQNEAQ. The CDR3: CASSKPRVGAMNTEAFF.

This sequence joins TRBV6-1 and TRBJ1-4; lacking DNA, the TRBD1 call made by TCRdb goes unchecked. The germline V gene encodes CDR1 MNHNS and CDR2 SASEGT. The CDR3 extends over 16 amino acids. The CDR3 loop reads CASSRAPGATNEKLFF.

The chain combines TRBV6-1 with TRBJ2-1; the TRBD2 assignment by TCRdb is unverifiable without DNA. This CDR3 has 14 amino acids. CDR1 MNHNS and CDR2 SASEGT come from the germline V gene. The CDR3 is CASSALADYNEQFF.

The CDR3: CASSRGGLSNQPQHF. The chain uses TRBV7-2 and TRBJ1-5; the D call from TCRdb, TRBD1, cannot be confirmed without DNA. The length of the CDR3 is 15 residues. The V gene's germline CDR1 is SGHTA and CDR2 FQGNSA.

The chain recombines TRBV20-1 with TRBJ2-1; TCRdb's D call of TRBD2 is untestable without DNA. CDR3 length equals 15 residues. The germline V gene has CDR1 DFQATT and CDR2 SNEGSKA (reference sequence). The CDR3: CSANSGRAWGNEQFF.

V and J are TRBV7-2 and TRBJ2-7; the TRBD1 assignment by TCRdb is unverifiable without DNA. Germline V gene lookup returns CDR1 SGHTA and CDR2 FQGNSA. The CDR3 has 15 residues. The CDR3 loop reads CASSSDRGLSYEQYF.

The V call is TRBV4-2, the J call TRBJ1-5; TCRdb returns TRBD1, unconfirmable since there is no DNA. The CDR3 runs to 15 residues. CDR1 and CDR2 (germline): LGHNA, YNFKEQ. The CDR3 sequence is CASSQDRDRGPSQHF.

The rearrangement joins TRBV20-1 to TRBJ2-1; TCRdb indicates TRBD2, and absent DNA this call remains unverified. The CDR3 covers 14 residues. CDR1 DFQATT and CDR2 SNEGSKA come from the germline V gene (reference sequence). CDR3 in amino acids: CSARSISAGNEQFF.

The chain combines TRBV20-1 with TRBJ2-7; TCRdb calls TRBD1, which cannot be checked without DNA. Germline-derived CDR1 and CDR2 are DFQATT and SNEGSKA (reference sequence). CDR3 length equals 13 residues. CDR3 in amino acids: CSATRGNSYEQYF.

The CDR3 loop reads CASSPIGGGNEQFF. The V gene is TRBV25-1, the J gene TRBJ2-1; TCRdb designates TRBD1, a call that cannot be tested without DNA. This CDR3 spans 14 amino acids. Germline V gene sequence: CDR1 MGHDK, CDR2 SYGVNS.

This rearrangement joins TRBV29-1 to TRBJ1-2; TCRdb's assignment of TRBD1 cannot be checked, as there is no DNA. CDR3 length: 16 residues. Looked up from germline, CDR1 is SQVTM and CDR2 is ANQGSEA. This CDR3 is CSVDKPGQGRIDGYTF.

The chain carries TRBV7-6 and TRBJ2-3; TCRdb proposes TRBD2, but this gene call is untestable without DNA. There are 18 residues in the CDR3. Germline values: CDR1 SGHVS, CDR2 FNYEAQ. Here the CDR3 reads CASSSPGLAGVSTDTQYF. Drawing the rest from reference TRBV7-6 and TRBJ2-3, the complete variable domain is GAGVSQSPRYKVTKRGQDVALRCDPISGHVSLYWYRQALGQGPEFLTYFNYEAQQDKSGLPNDRFSAERPEGSISTLTIQRTEQRDSAMYRCASSSPGLAGVSTDTQYFGPGTRLTVL.

This chain uses TRBV24-1 with TRBJ2-1; TCRdb indicates TRBD1, and absent DNA this call remains unverified. Germline loops: CDR1 KGHDR, CDR2 SFDVKD. The length of the CDR3 is 14 residues. CDR3 amino acids: CATSDGGKNNEQFF.

This chain connects TRBV9 to TRBJ2-7; TCRdb proposes TRBD1, but this gene call is untestable without DNA. The CDR3 runs 14 residues. The germline CDR1 and CDR2 sequences are SGDLS and YYNGEE. The CDR3 sequence is CASSPRTGQGEQYF. Full variable domain (outside the CDR3, taken from reference TRBV9 and TRBJ2-7): DSGVTQTPKHLITATGQRVTLRCSPRSGDLSVYWYQQSLDQGLQFLIQYYNGEERAKGNILERFSAQQFPDLHSELNLSSLELGDSALYFCASSPRTGQGEQYFGPGTRLTVT.

The gene calls are TRBV10-3 and TRBJ2-3. From germline, CDR1 is ENHRY and CDR2 SYGVKD. CDR3 length: 14 amino acids. The chain's CDR3 is CAIRLSMGTDTQYF.

CDR3: CASSVAETGLYEQYF. The chain joins TRBV9 to TRBJ2-7. Germline values: CDR1 SGDLS, CDR2 YYNGEE. CDR3 length: 15 amino acids.

The genes are TRBV20-1 and TRBJ1-1; TCRdb outputs TRBD1, but without DNA this stays unchecked. Germline V gene sequence: CDR1 DFQATT, CDR2 SNEGSKA (reference sequence). The CDR3 runs to 17 residues. The CDR3 here is CSARNRDRGLLNTEAFF.

The chain has TRBV27 and TRBJ1-4; without DNA, the TCRdb call of TRBD1 cannot be checked. Germline V gives CDR1 MNHEY, CDR2 SMNVEV (reference sequence). The CDR3 totals 16 residues. CDR3 amino acids: CASALSWGQGNEKLFF.

The chain carries TRBV2 and TRBJ2-1; as DNA is missing, the TRBD2 call by TCRdb cannot be tested. CDR1 and CDR2 (germline): SNHLY, FYNNEI. This CDR3 comprises 14 residues. The CDR3: CASSESSGNNEQFF.

The CDR3 is CASSQKEASQGARETQYF. J is TRBJ2-5 and V is TRBV5-6; checking the TCRdb D call of TRBD1 is not possible without DNA. Germline values: CDR1 SGHDT, CDR2 YYEEEE. This CDR3 has 18 amino acids.

This chain connects TRBV15 to TRBJ1-5; no DNA is available, so the TRBD1 call from TCRdb remains unchecked. The CDR3 has 14 amino acids. Germline CDR1 LNHNV, CDR2 YYDKDF (reference sequence). Here the CDR3 reads CATSSGQGSQPQHF.

The chain uses TRBV20-1 and TRBJ2-5; TCRdb lists TRBD2, though no DNA is available to test this call. Germline-derived CDR1 and CDR2 are DFQATT and SNEGSKA (reference sequence). The CDR3 contains 18 residues. CDR3 protein: CSAGMDLGLGRVEETQYF.

The chain joins TRBV6-2 or TRBV6-3 to TRBJ1-5. Germline CDR1 and CDR2: MNHEY and SVGEGT. The CDR3 spans 13 residues. This CDR3 is CASNVLFDQPQHF.

V gene TRBV7-8 combines with J gene TRBJ1-1; TCRdb designates TRBD1, a call that cannot be tested without DNA. This CDR3 is 15 amino acids long. The V gene's germline CDR1 is SGHVS and CDR2 FQNEAQ. CDR3 region: CASSFGQGMSTEAFF. The full variable domain, its missing parts supplied by reference TRBV7-8 and TRBJ1-1, is GAGVSQSPRYKVAKRGQDVALRCDPISGHVSLFWYQQALGQGPEFLTYFQNEAQLDKSGLPSDRFFAERPEGSVSTLKIQRTQQEDSAVYLCASSFGQGMSTEAFFGQGTRLTVV.

This rearrangement joins TRBV12-3 or TRBV12-4 to TRBJ2-2; TCRdb selects TRBD2, and the lack of DNA leaves this call unchecked. CDR3 length: 18 residues. The CDR3 sequence is CASSFRTPRGGDTGELFF.